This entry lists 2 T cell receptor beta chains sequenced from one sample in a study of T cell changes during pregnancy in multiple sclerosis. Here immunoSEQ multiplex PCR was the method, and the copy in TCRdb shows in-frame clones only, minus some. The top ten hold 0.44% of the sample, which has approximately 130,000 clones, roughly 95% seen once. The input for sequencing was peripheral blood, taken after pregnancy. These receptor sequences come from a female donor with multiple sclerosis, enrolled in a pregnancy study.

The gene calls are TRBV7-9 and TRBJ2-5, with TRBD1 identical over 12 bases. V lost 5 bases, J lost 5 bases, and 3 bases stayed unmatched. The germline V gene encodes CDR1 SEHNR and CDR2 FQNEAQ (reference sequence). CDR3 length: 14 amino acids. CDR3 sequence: CASSGTGGRETQYF. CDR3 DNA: TGTGCCAGCAGCGGGACAGGGGGCAGGGAGACCCAGTACTTC.

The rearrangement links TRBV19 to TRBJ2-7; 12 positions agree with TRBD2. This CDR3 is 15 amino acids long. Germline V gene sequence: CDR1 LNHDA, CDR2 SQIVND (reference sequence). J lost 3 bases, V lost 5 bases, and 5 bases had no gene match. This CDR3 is CASSHRTSGIYEQYF. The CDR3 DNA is TGTGCCAGTAGTCACAGGACTAGCGGGATCTACGAGCAGTACTTC.